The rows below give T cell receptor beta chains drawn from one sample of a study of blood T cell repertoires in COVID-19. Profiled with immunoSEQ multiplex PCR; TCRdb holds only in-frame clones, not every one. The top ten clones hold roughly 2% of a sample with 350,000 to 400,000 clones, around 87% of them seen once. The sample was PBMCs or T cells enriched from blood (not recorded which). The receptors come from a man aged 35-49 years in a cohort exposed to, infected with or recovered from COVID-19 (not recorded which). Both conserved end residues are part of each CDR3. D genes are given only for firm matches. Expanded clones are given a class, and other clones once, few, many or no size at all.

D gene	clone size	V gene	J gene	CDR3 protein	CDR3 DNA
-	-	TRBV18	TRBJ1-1	CASFGGNRNTEAFF	TGTGCCAGCTTCGGAGGGAATCGGAACACTGAAGCTTTCTTT
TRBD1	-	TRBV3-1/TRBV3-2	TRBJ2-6	CASSSRDRGYSGANVLTF	TGTGCCAGCAGCTCCCGGGACAGGGGCTATTCTGGGGCCAACGTCCTGACTTTC
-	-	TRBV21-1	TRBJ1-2	CASSLGLVRGYGYTF	TGTGCCAGCAGCTTAGGACTGGTCCGGGGCTATGGCTACACCTTC
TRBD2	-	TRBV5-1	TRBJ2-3	CASTASGRVTDTQYF	TGCGCCAGCACCGCTAGCGGGAGGGTTACAGATACGCAGTATTTT
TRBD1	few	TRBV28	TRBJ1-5	CASRQDRGLGQPQHF	TGTGCCAGCAGGCAAGACAGGGGGCTCGGTCAGCCCCAGCATTTT
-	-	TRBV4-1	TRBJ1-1	CASSQDRVNTEAFF	TGCGCCAGCAGCCAAGATCGTGTGAACACTGAAGCTTTCTTT
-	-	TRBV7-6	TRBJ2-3	CASSLVQGLVRDTQYF	TGTGCCAGCAGCTTAGTACAGGGTCTTGTGAGAGATACGCAGTATTTT
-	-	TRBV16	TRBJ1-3	CASSQSTDGNTIYF	TGTGCCAGCAGCCAATCGACAGATGGAAACACCATATATTTT
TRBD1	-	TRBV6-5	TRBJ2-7	CASSSPGQVSEQYF	TGTGCCAGCAGTTCCCCTGGACAGGTTAGCGAGCAGTACTTC
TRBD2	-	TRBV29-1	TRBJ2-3	CSASGGLAGGPVDTQYF	TGCAGCGCCTCCGGCGGACTAGCGGGAGGGCCGGTGGATACGCAGTATTTT
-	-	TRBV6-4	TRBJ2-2	CASSEQINSGELFF	TGTGCCAGCAGCGAGCAAATTAATAGCGGGGAGCTGTTTTTT
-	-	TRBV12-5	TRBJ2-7	CASGFQTAEQYF	TGTGCTAGTGGTTTCCAGACTGCCGAGCAGTACTTC
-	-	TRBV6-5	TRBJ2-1	CASRLDFYNEQFF	TGTGCCAGCAGACTGGACTTCTACAATGAGCAGTTCTTC
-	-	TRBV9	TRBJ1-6	CASSLLRYNSPLHF	TGTGCCAGCAGCCTACTTCGGTACAATTCACCCCTCCACTTT
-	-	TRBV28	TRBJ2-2	CASTPYTGELFF	TGTGCCAGCACCCCGTACACCGGGGAGCTGTTTTTT
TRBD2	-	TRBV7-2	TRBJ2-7	CASSASGTGEQYF	TGTGCCAGCTCTGCTAGCGGGACGGGGGAGCAGTACTTC
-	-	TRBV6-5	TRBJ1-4	CASRPGTSDNEKLFF	TGTGCCAGCAGGCCCGGGACTTCGGATAATGAAAAACTGTTTTTT
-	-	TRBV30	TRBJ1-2	CAWSAGNYGYTF	TGTGCCTGGAGTGCGGGGAACTATGGCTACACCTTC